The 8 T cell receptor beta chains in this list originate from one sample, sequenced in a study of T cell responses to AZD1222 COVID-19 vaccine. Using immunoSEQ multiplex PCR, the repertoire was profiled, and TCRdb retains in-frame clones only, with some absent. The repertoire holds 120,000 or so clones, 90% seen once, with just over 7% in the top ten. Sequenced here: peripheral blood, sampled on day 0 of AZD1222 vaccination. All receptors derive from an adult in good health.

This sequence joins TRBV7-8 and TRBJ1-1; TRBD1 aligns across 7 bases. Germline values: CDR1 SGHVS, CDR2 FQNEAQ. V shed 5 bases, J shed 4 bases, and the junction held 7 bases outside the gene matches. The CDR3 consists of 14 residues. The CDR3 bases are TGTGCCAGCAGCATAGGACAGGCCAGCACTGAAGCTTTCTTT. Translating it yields CASSIGQASTEAFF.

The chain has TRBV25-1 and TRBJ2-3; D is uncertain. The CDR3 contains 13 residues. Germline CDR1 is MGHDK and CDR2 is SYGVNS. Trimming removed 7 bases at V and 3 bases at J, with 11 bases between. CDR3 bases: TGTGCCAGCACACCTAAGGGTACAGATACGCAGTATTTT. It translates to CASTPKGTDTQYF.

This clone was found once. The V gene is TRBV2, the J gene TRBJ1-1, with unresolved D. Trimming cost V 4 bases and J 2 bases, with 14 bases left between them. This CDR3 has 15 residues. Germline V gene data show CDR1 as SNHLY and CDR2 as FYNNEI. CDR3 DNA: TGTGCCAGCAGTGGAGAAAACCTGGCCAACACTGAAGCTTTCTTT. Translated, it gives CASSGENLANTEAFF.

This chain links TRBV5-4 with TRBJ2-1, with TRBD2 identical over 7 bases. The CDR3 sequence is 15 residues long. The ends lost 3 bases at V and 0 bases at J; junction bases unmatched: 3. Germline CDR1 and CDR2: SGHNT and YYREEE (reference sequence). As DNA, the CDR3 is TGTGCCAGCAGCTGGGGGGGGTCCTCCTACAATGAGCAGTTCTTC. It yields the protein CASSWGGSSYNEQFF.

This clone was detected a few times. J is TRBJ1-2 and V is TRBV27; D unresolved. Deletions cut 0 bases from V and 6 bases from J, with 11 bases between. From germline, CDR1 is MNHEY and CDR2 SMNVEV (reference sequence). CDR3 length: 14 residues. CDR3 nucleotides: TGTGCCAGCAGTTTATCGATCCTGAGCAATGGCTACACCTTC. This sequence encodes CASSLSILSNGYTF.

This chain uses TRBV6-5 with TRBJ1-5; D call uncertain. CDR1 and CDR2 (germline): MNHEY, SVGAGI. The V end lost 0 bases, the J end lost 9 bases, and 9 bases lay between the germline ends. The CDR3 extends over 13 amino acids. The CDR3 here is CASSYSILLPQHF. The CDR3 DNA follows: TGTGCCAGCAGTTACTCGATTCTCCTGCCCCAGCATTTT.

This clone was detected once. CDR3 coding DNA: TGCGCCAGCAGCAAAGGACTAGCGGGAGAGACAGATACGCAGTATTTT. Encoded protein: CASSKGLAGETDTQYF. The gene calls are TRBV5-1 and TRBJ2-3; 13 bases fit TRBD2. J was trimmed by 3 bases and V by 4 bases; bases with no gene match: 5. Germline values: CDR1 SGHRS, CDR2 YFSETQ. There are 16 residues in the CDR3.

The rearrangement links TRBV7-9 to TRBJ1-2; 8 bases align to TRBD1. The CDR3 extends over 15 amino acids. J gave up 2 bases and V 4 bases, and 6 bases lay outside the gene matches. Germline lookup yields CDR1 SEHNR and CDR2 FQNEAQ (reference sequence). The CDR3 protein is CASSSQTGANYGYTF. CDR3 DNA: TGTGCCAGCAGCTCCCAGACAGGGGCAAACTATGGCTACACCTTC.